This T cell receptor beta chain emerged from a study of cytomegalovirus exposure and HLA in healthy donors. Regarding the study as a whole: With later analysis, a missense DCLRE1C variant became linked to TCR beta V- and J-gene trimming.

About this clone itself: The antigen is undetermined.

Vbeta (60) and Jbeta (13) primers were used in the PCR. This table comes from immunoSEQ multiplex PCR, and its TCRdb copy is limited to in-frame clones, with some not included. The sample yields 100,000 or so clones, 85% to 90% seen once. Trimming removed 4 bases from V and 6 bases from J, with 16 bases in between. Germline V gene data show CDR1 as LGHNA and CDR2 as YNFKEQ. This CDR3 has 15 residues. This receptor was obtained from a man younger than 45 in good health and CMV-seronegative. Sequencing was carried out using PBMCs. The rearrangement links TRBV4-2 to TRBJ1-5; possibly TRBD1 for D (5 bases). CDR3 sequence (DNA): TGTGCCAGCAGCCTTTCCGGGGGGGATAGTCAGCCCCAGCATTTT. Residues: CASSLSGGDSQPQHF.